This T cell receptor (beta chain) stems from a study of T-cell memory formation after mild COVID-19. Study-level results: Those CD4+ clones that contracted were mainly in CM and EM (CD8+ ones in EMRA). Second-wave clones that peaked on day 37 lacked confirmed SARS-CoV-2 specificity.

With respect to this clonotype: Its specificity is not known.

TCR alpha and TCR beta cDNA libraries carrying sample barcodes and UMIs came from 5'RACE with constant-segment primers. One entry per CDR3 protein results from TCRdb running MiXCR on the 5' RACE reads. The sample includes 350,000 to 450,000 distinct CDR3 sequences, 13% to 15% of them seen just once. Germline assignment: CDR1 SGHKS and CDR2 YYEKEE (reference sequence). Trimming removed 4 bases from V and 4 bases from J; junction bases left unmatched: 6. The CDR3 is 14 amino acids. V gene TRBV5-5 combines with J gene TRBJ2-3; TRBD1 aligns across 7 bases. Source material: PBMCs or a T cell subset sorted from them (not recorded which). This receptor was obtained from a man in his late teens or twenties who had mild COVID-19 (a few samples of this study predate the infection). Cell type and time point are not known. CDR3 nucleotide sequence: TGTGCCAGCAGCCGGGACAGCTTCGCAGATACGCAGTATTTT. The encoded protein is CASSRDSFADTQYF.